Each of the 20 T cell receptor beta chains below was sequenced from the same sample in a study of metastatic and nonmetastatic thyroid tumors (dated by TCRdb to 2018 to 2021). Receptors were amplified or captured by PCR. TCRdb records Illumina HiSeq 4000 as the sequencer. TCRdb redid the processing of the public reads, applying fastp at Q25 and MiXCR, and retained in-frame beta chains. For this sample the table gives under 5,500 clones, of which 35% were detected only once. 35% to 45% of the sample goes to the ten largest clones. No treatment had been received by any patient before thyroid surgery. The specimen was adjacent normal tissue. The receptors were gathered from a male donor with papillary thyroid cancer or a benign thyroid nodule (not recorded which). Some clones in this sample may be carry-over from other donors' samples.

In its sample, this clone is medium-sized. The chain employs TRBV14 and TRBJ2-2, with a possible D match to TRBD2 (7 bases). Germline CDR1 reads SGHDN; CDR2 reads FVKESK. This CDR3 comprises 15 residues. The ends were cut back, 2 bases at V and 6 bases at J, with 13 bases in the middle. The CDR3 DNA sequence: TGTGCCAGCAGCCAAAACGGGGGGCAAGCCGGGGAGCTGTTTTTT. This codes for CASSQNGGQAGELFF.

V gene TRBV20-1 combines with J gene TRBJ1-1, with 8 positions matching TRBD1. In germline, CDR1 is DFQATT, CDR2 SNEGSKA (reference sequence). V lost 6 bases to trimming and J lost 5 bases; unmatched junction nucleotides: 8. CDR3 length: 13 residues. CDR3 in DNA: TGCAGTGCCCCAGGACAGGGTGAGACTGAAGCTTTCTTT. Protein sequence: CSAPGQGETEAFF.

J is TRBJ2-3 and V is TRBV15; maybe TRBD2 (7 bases). Germline lookup yields CDR1 LNHNV and CDR2 YYDKDF (reference sequence). The CDR3 has 13 amino acids. V gave up 8 bases and J gave up 4 bases, with 13 bases separating them. Here the CDR3 DNA reads TGTGCCACCGGTGCGGGGGCGGCAGATACGCAGTATTTT. Translated: CATGAGAADTQYF.

The sample holds a few counts of this clone. The J gene is TRBJ2-2, the V gene TRBV28; D unclear. There are 14 residues in the CDR3. Germline values: CDR1 MDHEN, CDR2 SYDVKM. V was trimmed by 5 bases and J by 7 bases, leaving 14 bases between them. The CDR3 spells CASSRLKRSGELFF. CDR3 sequence (DNA): TGTGCCAGCAGTAGACTTAAGAGGAGCGGGGAGCTGTTTTTT.

There are a few counts of this clone. The chain combines TRBV2 with TRBJ1-2, with 8 bases fitting TRBD1. With V trimmed by 4 bases and J by 1 base, 5 bases remained unmatched. The germline V gene has CDR1 SNHLY and CDR2 FYNNEI. This CDR3 comprises 15 residues. The CDR3 nucleotides read TGTGCCAGCAGTGCCGGGACAGGTTTTAACTATGGCTACACCTTC. Encoded protein: CASSAGTGFNYGYTF.

J is TRBJ1-1 and V is TRBV5-1; tentatively, D is TRBD1 (6 bases). Deletions cut 1 base from V and 1 base from J, with 11 bases between. The CDR3 runs 15 residues. Germline values: CDR1 SGHRS, CDR2 YFSETQ. The chain's CDR3 is CASSLFTGKNTEAFF. The CDR3 DNA is TGCGCCAGCAGCTTGTTCACAGGGAAGAACACTGAAGCTTTCTTT.

This sequence joins TRBV7-9 and TRBJ2-7; 7 bases line up with TRBD2. V trimming: 5 bases; J trimming: 5 bases; junction bases outside the gene matches: 12. Per germline, CDR1 SEHNR and CDR2 FQNEAQ (reference sequence). The length of the CDR3 is 15 residues. CDR3 DNA sequence: TGTGCCAGCAGCGGTCGGACTAGTTCGTTCGACGAGCAGTACTTC. Protein product: CASSGRTSSFDEQYF.

On this clone itself: The junction does not match germline at one end; this may be a read error. The chain is built from TRBV5-1 and TRBJ2-6; no clear D gene. The CDR3 consists of 8 residues. Per the germline V gene, CDR1 is SGHRS and CDR2 is YFSETQ. The CDR3 spells CASSLESF. The CDR3 region has the DNA TGCGCCAGCAGCTTGGAGAGTTTC.

This clone is termed medium-sized. The chain has TRBV7-9 and TRBJ2-2; no definite D call. The germline V gene has CDR1 SEHNR and CDR2 FQNEAQ (reference sequence). The CDR3 runs to 14 residues. The germline V and J ends were trimmed by 0 bases and 3 bases, with 5 bases remaining between them. The CDR3 coding sequence is TGTGCCAGCAGCTTAGCGCCAGACACCGGGGAGCTGTTTTTT. This codes for CASSLAPDTGELFF.

This clone was recorded a few times. This rearrangement joins TRBV6-1 to TRBJ1-2; D might be TRBD1 (5 bases). Germline CDR1 MNHNS, CDR2 SASEGT. Trimming stripped 5 bases from V and 7 bases from J, with 11 bases between. The CDR3 spans 12 residues. CDR3 region: CASSPMGVGYTF. For the CDR3, the DNA is TGTGCCAGCAGTCCCATGGGGGTTGGCTACACCTTC.

This clone showed up just a few times. The chain couples TRBV28 to TRBJ1-2, with a weak D call TRBD1 (5 bases). The CDR3 loop spans 15 amino acids. CDR1 is MDHEN, CDR2 SYDVKM, per germline. The V end was cut by 9 bases, the J end by 8 bases, with 25 bases between. The CDR3 coding sequence is TGTGCCAGTCATACACCTCGACATGGGGCAGGAGGCTACACCTTC. This encodes CASHTPRHGAGGYTF.

The sample holds a few counts of this clone. The chain couples TRBV6-5 to TRBJ2-2; the D is unclear. The V gene lost 0 bases and the J gene lost 6 bases, with 5 bases spanning the gap. Germline V CDR1 and CDR2: MNHEY, SVGAGI. The CDR3 is 13 residues long. The CDR3 nucleotides read TGTGCCAGCAGTTACTCGAGGTCCGGGGAGCTGTTTTTT. It specifies CASSYSRSGELFF.

The chain carries TRBV7-2 and TRBJ1-4; no clear D gene. CDR1 is SGHTA, CDR2 FQGNSA, per germline. CDR3 length: 14 amino acids. V was cut by 3 bases and J by 8 bases, with 13 bases left in between. The CDR3 DNA reads TGTGCCAGCAGCTTTTGGGGTCTGGACGAAAAACTGTTTTTT. Translated, it gives CASSFWGLDEKLFF.

This clone was seen a handful of times. The V gene is TRBV12-3 or TRBV12-4, the J gene TRBJ2-7; D remains ambiguous. The V gene lost 5 bases and the J gene lost 4 bases, with 9 bases spanning the gap. The CDR3 is 12 residues long. The CDR3 sequence is CASSASGYEQYF. CDR3 DNA: TGTGCCAGCAGTGCATCCGGGTACGAGCAGTACTTC.

In the case of this clone: A much bigger clone sits one base away, suggesting this may be a read error. The chain links TRBV20-1 to TRBJ2-3; D is perhaps TRBD1 or TRBD2 (6 bases each). This CDR3 region has 14 residues. Germline V gene data show CDR1 as DFQATT and CDR2 as SNEGSKA (reference sequence). V lost 8 bases and J lost 0, with 15 bases in between. DNA of the CDR3: TGCAGTTCTATCTCGGGGGCTAGCACAGATACGCAGTATTTT. Translating gives CSSISGASTDTQYF.

The V call is TRBV30, the J call TRBJ1-2; D not resolved. The V gene lost 3 bases and the J gene lost 3 bases, with 5 bases spanning the gap. This CDR3 is built from 11 residues. CDR1 is GTSNPN and CDR2 is SVGIG in the germline V gene (reference sequence). The CDR3 reads CAWSFYYGYTF. The CDR3 DNA is TGTGCCTGGAGCTTTTACTATGGCTACACCTTC.

This clone was picked up a small number of times. The chain recombines TRBV6-1 with TRBJ1-2, with D uncertain. Germline lookup yields CDR1 MNHNS and CDR2 SASEGT. The CDR3 runs 13 residues. V was trimmed by 1 base and J by 3 bases, leaving 6 bases between them. The CDR3 spells CASSEVSYYGYTF. CDR3 nucleotides: TGTGCCAGCAGTGAAGTCTCATACTATGGCTACACCTTC.

CDR3 sequence: CASSPVMDRGTDTQYF. The DNA for the CDR3 is TGTGCCAGCTCACCTGTTATGGACAGGGGCACAGATACGCAGTATTTT. V usage is TRBV18 and J usage is TRBJ2-3; 8 nucleotides agree with TRBD1. V was clipped by 3 bases and J by 1 base; unmatched bases: 6. Germline CDR1 and CDR2: KGHSH and LQKENI. The length of the CDR3 is 16 residues.

This clone was recorded once. The gene calls are TRBV5-1 and TRBJ2-2; D not resolved. The CDR3 covers 18 residues. Trimming cost V 0 bases and J 4 bases, with 19 bases left between them. CDR1 is SGHRS, CDR2 YFSETQ, per germline. The CDR3 reads CASSLGAPFLSATGELFF. CDR3 sequence (DNA): TGCGCCAGCAGCTTGGGGGCCCCGTTTTTGTCGGCCACCGGGGAGCTGTTTTTT.

In this sample, this clone turned up once. The chain recombines TRBV11-2 with TRBJ2-7; 12 nucleotides agree with TRBD2. Germline V gives CDR1 SGHAT, CDR2 FQNNGV. The CDR3 sequence is 16 residues long. With 4 bases clipped from V and 3 bases from J, the junction kept 7 bases outside the gene matches. CDR3 sequence: CASSSCTSGRLYEQYF. The CDR3 nucleotides are TGTGCCAGCAGCTCGTGTACTAGCGGGAGGCTCTACGAGCAGTACTTC.